Below are 5 T cell receptor beta chains sequenced from a single sample in a study of beta chain features in type 1 diabetes. Their antigen targets remain unknown. What was sequenced were expressed TCRB transcripts, since all of the isolated RNA had been reverse transcribed. Some clones are missing from TCRdb's copy, which holds only in-frame ones; the method was immunoSEQ multiplex PCR. This table has about 260,000 clones, about a fifth appearing once. Study results and caveats: Within each of all four CD4+ subsets, Type 1 diabetes patients had TCRB CDR3s that were moderately but significantly shorter.

Sequenced input: naive CD4+ T cells from blood. All receptors come from a woman aged 40 to 49 with type 1 diabetes.

This sequence joins TRBV7-2 and TRBJ2-7; a weak D match, TRBD2 (6 bases). Germline CDR1 and CDR2: SGHTA and FQGNSA. V gave up 6 bases and J gave up 3 bases, with 21 bases separating them. This CDR3 contains 16 residues. The chain's CDR3 is CASSLRAGPGYYEQYF. DNA for the CDR3: TGTGCCAGCAGTCTTAGGGCGGGGCCGGGCTACTACGAGCAGTACTTC.

This clone showed up just a few times. The CDR3: CASSFGEFTEAFF. CDR3 nucleotide sequence: TGTGCCAGCAGCTTCGGGGAGTTCACTGAAGCTTTCTTT. The chain couples TRBV11-2 to TRBJ1-1; D is unresolved. V was cut by 3 bases and J by 4 bases, with 9 bases left in between. In germline, CDR1 is SGHAT, CDR2 FQNNGV. The CDR3 has 13 residues. The full variable domain, in which reference TRBV11-2 and TRBJ1-1 provide the parts outside the CDR3, is EAGVAQSPRYKIIEKRQSVAFWCNPISGHATLYWYQQILGQGPKLLIQFQNNGVVDDSQLPKDRFSAERLKGVDSTLKIQPAKLEDSAVYLCASSFGEFTEAFFGQGTRLTVV.

Only a few counts were recorded for this clone. CDR3 in amino acids: CASSGRRAYNEQFF. CDR3 DNA sequence: TGTGCCAGCAGTGGACGCAGGGCCTACAATGAGCAGTTCTTC. The chain is built from TRBV2 and TRBJ2-1, with D maybe TRBD1 (5 bases). CDR3 length equals 14 residues. Germline assignment: CDR1 SNHLY and CDR2 FYNNEI. The ends were cut back, 4 bases at V and 2 bases at J, with 9 bases in the middle.

The rearrangement uses TRBV4-2 and TRBJ2-1; perhaps TRBD1 as D (7 bases). Trimming left V 5 bases short and J 1 base short, with 15 bases between. The CDR3 runs to 16 residues. Per germline, CDR1 LGHNA and CDR2 YNFKEQ. The CDR3 DNA is TGTGCCAGCAGCGCAAAGGGGGCGGGATCCTACAATGAGCAGTTCTTC. Its protein product is CASSAKGAGSYNEQFF.

The rearrangement uses TRBV7-2 and TRBJ2-7; TRBD1 might be the D (6 bases). V lost 6 bases and J 6 bases, leaving 21 bases between the germline ends. Germline V gene lookup returns CDR1 SGHTA and CDR2 FQGNSA. The CDR3 sequence is 15 residues long. DNA for the CDR3: TGTGCCAGCAGTGGTTCGTGGTCCCAGGGGCTCGAGCAGTACTTC. Encoded protein: CASSGSWSQGLEQYF.